This entry describes one T cell receptor (beta chain). The antigen this receptor binds is unknown. Base qualities are not recorded, but no much larger clone differs from it by a single base. Collaborating institutions collected whole blood in K2EDTA tubes following their own protocols. Collaborator samples were shipped for TCRbeta analysis as frozen whole blood, isolated PBMCs, or DNA extracted from either sample type. This entry belongs to a study of blood T cell repertoires in COVID-19 (dated by TCRdb to 2020 to 2021). For context, the study as a whole: The collaborator samples originated in the United States, Italy and Spain and spanned the acute and convalescent phases of COVID-19. The prospective study material was composed of cDNA or gDNA derived from T cells, B-cell-depleted T cells, or PBMCs. The samples were drawn from the first 160 participants of the ongoing ImmuneRACE study and from 1,254 subjects provided by 6 global collaborators. Deeply sampled blood TCRbeta repertoires from subjects exposed to, actively infected with, or recovered from COVID-19 were included in the dataset. A de-identified subject ID, COVID-19 status, age in years and sex were almost always included in the sample metadata. The repertoires were released in a freely available public database meant as a resource for research on the immune response to SARS-CoV-2. HLA class I and class II types, where available, came from metadata supplied by the sample provider rather than from assay-based typing.

Based on the germline V gene, the CDR1 and CDR2 sequences are SGHRS and YFSETQ. Taken from cysteine to phenylalanine, the CDR3 has 16 residues. The sequence is cut down to CDR3 DNA, 48 bases in frame from base 1. V loses 3 bases at its end and J loses 0 bases; junction bases beyond the gene matches: 8. The immunoSEQ Assay, a bias-controlled multiplex PCR, was used to amplify TCRbeta CDR3 regions from genomic DNA. The original pipeline was this. Nucleated cell counts per sample were estimated from amplification of reference gene primers within the assay. Sequence reads were collapsed and filtered to measure the absolute abundance of every unique TCRbeta CDR3 rearrangement. For each sample, productive Simpson clonality was calculated by taking the square root of Simpson's diversity index across productive rearrangements. In TCRdb, the immuneACCESS table is reduced to in-frame sequences with V and J assigned. These tables do not hold every clone; where another copy was compared, an unresolved V gene accounts for under half, and the others remain unexplained. V and J calls and clone size follow that table, whereas D and trimming were derived from the DNA. Here the sample has roughly 160,000 clones; roughly 83% occur a single time. The ten largest clones represent 2.9% of the sample.

The study at large found these results: The quantity of clinical and demographic metadata differed by source and by participant and was supplied without curation.

The V gene is TRBV5-1 and the J gene is TRBJ1-2, with 7 bases aligning to TRBD1. The specimen sequenced was peripheral blood. This TCR came from a woman in her fifties or sixties with acute or convalescent COVID-19. The CDR3 reads CASSWKRQGSNYGYTF. The DNA sequence is as follows: TGCGCCAGCAGCTGGAAAAGACAGGGATCTAACTATGGCTACACCTTC. Here the CDR3 is joined to the reference TRBV5-1 and TRBJ1-2 genes, and the full variable domain is: KAGVTQTPRYLIKTRGQQVTLSCSPISGHRSVSWYQQTPGQGLQFLFEYFSETQRNKGNFPGRFSGRQFSNSRSEMNVSTLELGDSALYLCASSWKRQGSNYGYTFGSGTRLTVV.